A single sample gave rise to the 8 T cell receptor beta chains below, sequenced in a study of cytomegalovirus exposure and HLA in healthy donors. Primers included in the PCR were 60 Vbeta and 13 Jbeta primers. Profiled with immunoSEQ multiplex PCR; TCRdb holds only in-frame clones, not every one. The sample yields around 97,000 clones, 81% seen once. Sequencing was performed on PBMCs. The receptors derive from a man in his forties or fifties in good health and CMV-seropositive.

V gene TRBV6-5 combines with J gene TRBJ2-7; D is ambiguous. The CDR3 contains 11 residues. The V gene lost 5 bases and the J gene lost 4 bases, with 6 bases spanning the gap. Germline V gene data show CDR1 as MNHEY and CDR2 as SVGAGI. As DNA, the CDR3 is TGTGCCAGCAGTAATACTTACGAGCAGTACTTC. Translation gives CASSNTYEQYF.

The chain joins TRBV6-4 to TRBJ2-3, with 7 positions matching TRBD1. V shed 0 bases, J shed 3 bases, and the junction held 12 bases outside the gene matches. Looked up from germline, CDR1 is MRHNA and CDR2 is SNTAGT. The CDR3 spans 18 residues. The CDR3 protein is CASSDSTGSISGTDTQYF. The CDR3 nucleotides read TGTGCCAGCAGTGACTCGACAGGGAGCATATCGGGGACAGATACGCAGTATTTT.

The CDR3 loop is CASSYQENDEQFF. Written as DNA, the CDR3 is TGTGCCAGCAGCTATCAGGAAAACGATGAGCAGTTCTTC. The chain has TRBV5-8 and TRBJ2-1; D uncertain. The CDR3 has 13 amino acids. From germline, CDR1 is SGHTS and CDR2 YDEGEE. The germline V and J ends were trimmed by 3 bases and 8 bases, with 12 bases remaining between them. Based on the CDR3 plus reference TRBV5-8 and TRBJ2-1, the full variable domain is EAGVTQSPTHLIKTRGQQATLRCSPISGHTSVYWYQQALGLGLQFLLWYDEGEERNRGNFPPRFSGRQFPNYSSELNVNALELEDSALYLCASSYQENDEQFFGPGTRLTVL.

The CDR3 nucleotides are TGTGCCAGCAGCTTAGACAGGGCCAATGAGCAGTTCTTC. Protein product: CASSLDRANEQFF. The genes are TRBV11-3 and TRBJ2-1, with TRBD1 as a possible D gene (5 bases). The V end was cut by 0 bases, the J end by 6 bases, with 6 bases between. This CDR3 contains 13 residues. Germline-derived CDR1 and CDR2 are SGHNT and YENEEA. The entire variable domain, with the rest obtained from reference TRBV11-3 and TRBJ2-1, is as follows: EAGVVQSPRYKIIEKKQPVAFWCNPISGHNTLYWYLQNLGQGPELLIRYENEEAVDDSQLPKDRFSAERLKGVDSTLKIQPAELGDSAVYLCASSLDRANEQFFGPGTRLTVL.

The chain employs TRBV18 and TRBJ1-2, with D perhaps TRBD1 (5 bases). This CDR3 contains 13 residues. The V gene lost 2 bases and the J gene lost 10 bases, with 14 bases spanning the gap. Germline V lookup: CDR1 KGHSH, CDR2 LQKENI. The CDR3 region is CASSPTEGQTYTF. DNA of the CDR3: TGTGCCAGCTCACCAACAGAAGGACAAACCTACACCTTC.

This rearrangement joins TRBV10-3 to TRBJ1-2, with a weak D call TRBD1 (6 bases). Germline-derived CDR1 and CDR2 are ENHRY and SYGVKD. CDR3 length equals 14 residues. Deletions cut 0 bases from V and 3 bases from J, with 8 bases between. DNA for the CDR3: TGTGCCATCAGTGAGTCTGGGGGCGACTATGGCTACACCTTC. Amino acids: CAISESGGDYGYTF.

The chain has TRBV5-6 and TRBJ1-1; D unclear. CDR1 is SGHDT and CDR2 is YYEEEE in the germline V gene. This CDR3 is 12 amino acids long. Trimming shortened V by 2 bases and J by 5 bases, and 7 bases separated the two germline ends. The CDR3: CASSFAGTEAFF. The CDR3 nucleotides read TGTGCCAGCAGCTTCGCGGGAACTGAAGCTTTCTTT.

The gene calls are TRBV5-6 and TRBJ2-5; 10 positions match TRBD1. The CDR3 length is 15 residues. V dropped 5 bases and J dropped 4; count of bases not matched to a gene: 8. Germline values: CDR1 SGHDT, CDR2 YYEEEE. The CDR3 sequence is CASRGSGTGVETQYF. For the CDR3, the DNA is TGTGCCAGCAGGGGATCCGGGACAGGGGTAGAGACCCAGTACTTC.